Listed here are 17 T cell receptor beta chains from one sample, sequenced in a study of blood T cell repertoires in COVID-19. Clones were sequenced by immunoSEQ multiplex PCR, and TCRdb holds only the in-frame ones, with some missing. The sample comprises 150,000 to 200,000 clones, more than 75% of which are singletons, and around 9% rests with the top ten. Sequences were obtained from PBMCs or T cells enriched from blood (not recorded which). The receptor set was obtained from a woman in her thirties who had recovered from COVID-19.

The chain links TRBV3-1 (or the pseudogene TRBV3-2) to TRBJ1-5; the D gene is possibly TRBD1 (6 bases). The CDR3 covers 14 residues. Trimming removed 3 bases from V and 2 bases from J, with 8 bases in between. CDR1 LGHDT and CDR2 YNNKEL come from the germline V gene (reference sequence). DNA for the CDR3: TGTGCCAGCAGCCATCCAGGGGGCAATCAGCCCCAGCATTTT. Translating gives CASSHPGGNQPQHF.

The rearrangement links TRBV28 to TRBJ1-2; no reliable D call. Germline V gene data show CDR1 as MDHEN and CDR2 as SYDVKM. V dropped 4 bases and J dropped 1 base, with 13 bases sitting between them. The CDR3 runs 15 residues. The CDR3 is CASSSPGFINYGYTF. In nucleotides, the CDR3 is TGTGCCAGCAGTTCACCTGGCTTTATTAACTATGGCTACACCTTC.

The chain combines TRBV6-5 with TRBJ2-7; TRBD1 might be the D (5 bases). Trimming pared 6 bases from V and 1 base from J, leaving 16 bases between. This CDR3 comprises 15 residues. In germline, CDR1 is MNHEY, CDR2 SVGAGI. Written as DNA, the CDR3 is TGTGCCAGCAGCCTCGGACCGACAGCATCCTACGAGCAGTACTTC. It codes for CASSLGPTASYEQYF.

CDR3 DNA: TGTGCCAGTAGTCTCCCGACAGTTTACTCTGGAAACACCATATATTTT. Its translation: CASSLPTVYSGNTIYF. V gene TRBV19 combines with J gene TRBJ1-3; perhaps TRBD1 as D (5 bases). The CDR3 spans 16 residues. Germline CDR1 is LNHDA and CDR2 is SQIVND (reference sequence). With 5 bases removed from V and 0 bases from J, the gap between germline ends came to 14 bases.

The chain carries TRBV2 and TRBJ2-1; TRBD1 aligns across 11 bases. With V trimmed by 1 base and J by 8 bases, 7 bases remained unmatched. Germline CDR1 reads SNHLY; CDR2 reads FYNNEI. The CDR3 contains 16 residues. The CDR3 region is CASSEEGTGGGHEQFF. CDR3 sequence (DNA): TGTGCCAGCAGTGAAGAAGGGACAGGGGGGGGTCATGAGCAGTTCTTC. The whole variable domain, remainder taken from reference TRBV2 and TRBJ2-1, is EPEVTQTPSHQVTQMGQEVILRCVPISNHLYFYWYRQILGQKVEFLVSFYNNEISEKSEIFDDQFSVERPDGSNFTLKIRSTKLEDSAMYFCASSEEGTGGGHEQFFGPGTRLTVL.

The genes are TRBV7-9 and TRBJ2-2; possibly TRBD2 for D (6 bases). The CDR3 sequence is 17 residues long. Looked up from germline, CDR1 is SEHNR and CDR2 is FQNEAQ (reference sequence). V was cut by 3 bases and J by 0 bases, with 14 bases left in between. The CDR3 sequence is CASSFPTRRANTGELFF. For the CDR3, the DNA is TGTGCCAGCAGCTTTCCGACTAGGCGGGCGAACACCGGGGAGCTGTTTTTT. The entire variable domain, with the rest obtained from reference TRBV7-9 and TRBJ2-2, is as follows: DTGVSQNPRHKITKRGQNVTFRCDPISEHNRLYWYRQTLGQGPEFLTYFQNEAQLEKSRLLSDRFSAERPKGSFSTLEIQRTEQGDSAMYLCASSFPTRRANTGELFFGEGSRLTVL.

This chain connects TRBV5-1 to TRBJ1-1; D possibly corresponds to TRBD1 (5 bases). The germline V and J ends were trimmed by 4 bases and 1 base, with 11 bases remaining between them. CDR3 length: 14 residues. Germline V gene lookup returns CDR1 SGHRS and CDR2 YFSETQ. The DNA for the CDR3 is TGCGCCAGCAGCCCAGGGCTTGGGAACACTGAAGCTTTCTTT. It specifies CASSPGLGNTEAFF. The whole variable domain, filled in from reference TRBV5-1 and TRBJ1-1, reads KAGVTQTPRYLIKTRGQQVTLSCSPISGHRSVSWYQQTPGQGLQFLFEYFSETQRNKGNFPGRFSGRQFSNSRSEMNVSTLELGDSALYLCASSPGLGNTEAFFGQGTRLTVV.

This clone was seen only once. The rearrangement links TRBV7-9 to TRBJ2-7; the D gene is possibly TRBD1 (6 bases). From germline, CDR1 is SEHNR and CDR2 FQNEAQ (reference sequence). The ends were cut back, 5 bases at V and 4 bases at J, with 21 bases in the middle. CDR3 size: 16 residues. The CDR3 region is CASSGYRDGLEYEQYF. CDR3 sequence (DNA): TGTGCCAGCAGCGGATACAGGGATGGGCTTGAGTACGAGCAGTACTTC.

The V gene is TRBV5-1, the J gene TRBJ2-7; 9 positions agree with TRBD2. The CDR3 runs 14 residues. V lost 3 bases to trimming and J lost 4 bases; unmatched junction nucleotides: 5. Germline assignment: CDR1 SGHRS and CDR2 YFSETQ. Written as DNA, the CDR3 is TGCGCCAGCAGCTCGGGACTAGCTCAGTACGAGCAGTACTTC. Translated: CASSSGLAQYEQYF. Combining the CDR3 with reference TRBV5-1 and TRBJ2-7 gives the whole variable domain KAGVTQTPRYLIKTRGQQVTLSCSPISGHRSVSWYQQTPGQGLQFLFEYFSETQRNKGNFPGRFSGRQFSNSRSEMNVSTLELGDSALYLCASSSGLAQYEQYFGPGTRLTVT.

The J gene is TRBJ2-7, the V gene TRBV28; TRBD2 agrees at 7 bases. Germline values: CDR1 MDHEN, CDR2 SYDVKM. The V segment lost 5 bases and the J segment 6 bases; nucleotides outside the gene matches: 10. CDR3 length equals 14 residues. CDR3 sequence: CASSPPIPGGEQYF. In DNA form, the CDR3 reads TGTGCCAGCAGTCCACCGATACCGGGGGGCGAGCAGTACTTC.

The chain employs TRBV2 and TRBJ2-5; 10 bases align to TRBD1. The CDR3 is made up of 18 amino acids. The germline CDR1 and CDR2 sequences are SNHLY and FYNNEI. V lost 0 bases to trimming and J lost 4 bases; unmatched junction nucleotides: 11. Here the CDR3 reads CASSEAVGQGKLRETQYF. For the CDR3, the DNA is TGTGCCAGCAGTGAAGCTGTGGGACAGGGGAAACTCAGAGAGACCCAGTACTTC.

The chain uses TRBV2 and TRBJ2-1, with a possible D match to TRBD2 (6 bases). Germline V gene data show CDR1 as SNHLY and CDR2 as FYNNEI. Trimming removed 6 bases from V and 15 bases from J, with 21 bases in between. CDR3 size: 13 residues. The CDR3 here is CASRREGLFLGFF. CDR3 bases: TGTGCCAGCAGGAGAGAGGGACTCTTTCTGGGGTTCTTC.

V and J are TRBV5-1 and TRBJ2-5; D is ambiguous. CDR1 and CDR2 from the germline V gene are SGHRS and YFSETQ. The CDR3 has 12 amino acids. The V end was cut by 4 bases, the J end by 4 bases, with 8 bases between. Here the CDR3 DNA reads TGCGCCAGCAGCGCGTCGCGAGAGACCCAGTACTTC. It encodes CASSASRETQYF.

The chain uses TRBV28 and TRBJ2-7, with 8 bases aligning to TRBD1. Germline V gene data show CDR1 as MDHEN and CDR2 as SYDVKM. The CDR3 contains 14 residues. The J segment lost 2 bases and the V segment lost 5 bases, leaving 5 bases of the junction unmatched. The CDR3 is CASSHPTGAYEQYF. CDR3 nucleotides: TGTGCCAGCAGTCACCCGACAGGGGCCTACGAGCAGTACTTC.

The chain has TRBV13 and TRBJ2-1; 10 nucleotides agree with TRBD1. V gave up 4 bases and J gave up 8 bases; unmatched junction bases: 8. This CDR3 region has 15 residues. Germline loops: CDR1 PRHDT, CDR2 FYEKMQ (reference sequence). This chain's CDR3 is CASSYGTGDGDEQFF. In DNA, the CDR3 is TGTGCCAGCAGCTACGGGACAGGGGATGGCGATGAGCAGTTCTTC.

CDR3 in amino acids: CASSEAASGTYEQYF. CDR3 coding DNA: TGTGCCAGCAGTGAAGCAGCTAGCGGGACCTACGAGCAGTACTTC. The J gene is TRBJ2-7, the V gene TRBV6-1; 9 nucleotides align to TRBD2. CDR1 MNHNS and CDR2 SASEGT come from the germline V gene. Trimming at V came to 0 bases and at J to 2 bases, leaving 2 bases not matched to a gene. The CDR3 runs to 15 residues.

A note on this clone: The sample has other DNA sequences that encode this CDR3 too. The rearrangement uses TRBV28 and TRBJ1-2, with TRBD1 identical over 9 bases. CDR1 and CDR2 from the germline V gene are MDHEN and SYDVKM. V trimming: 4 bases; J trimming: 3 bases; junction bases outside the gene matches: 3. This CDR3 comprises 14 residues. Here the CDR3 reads CASSSTGGDYGYTF. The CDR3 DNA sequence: TGTGCCAGCAGTTCGACAGGGGGTGACTATGGCTACACCTTC.